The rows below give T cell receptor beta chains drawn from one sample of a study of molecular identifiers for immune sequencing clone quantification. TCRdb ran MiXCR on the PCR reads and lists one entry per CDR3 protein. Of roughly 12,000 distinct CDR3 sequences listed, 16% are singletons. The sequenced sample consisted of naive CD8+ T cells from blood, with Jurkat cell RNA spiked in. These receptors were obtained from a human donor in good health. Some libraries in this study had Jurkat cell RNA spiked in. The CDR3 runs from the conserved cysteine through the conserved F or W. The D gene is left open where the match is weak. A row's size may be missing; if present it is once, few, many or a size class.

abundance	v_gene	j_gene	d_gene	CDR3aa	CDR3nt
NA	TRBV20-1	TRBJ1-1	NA	CSAREPRPDDAEAFF	TGCAGTGCTAGAGAACCACGACCCGATGACGCTGAAGCTTTCTTT
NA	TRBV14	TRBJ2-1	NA	CATGSGIYNEQFF	TGTGCCACCGGGTCGGGGATCTACAATGAGCAGTTCTTC
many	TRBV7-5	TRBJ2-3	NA	CISVSEANIAGGPETTDTQYF	NA
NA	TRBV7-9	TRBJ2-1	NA	CASSPWRAFTEQFF	TGTGCCAGCAGCCCCTGGAGGGCCTTTACGGAGCAGTTCTTC
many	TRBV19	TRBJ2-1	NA	CASSIDRGPYNEQFF	TGTGCCAGTAGTATAGATCGGGGGCCCTACAATGAGCAGTTCTTC
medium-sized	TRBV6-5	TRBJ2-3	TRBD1	CASRRQGADDTQYF	TGTGCCAGCAGGAGACAGGGGGCTGATGATACGCAGTATTTT
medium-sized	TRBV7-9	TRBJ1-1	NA	CASSGRSTEAFF	TGTGCCAGCAGCGGGCGGAGCACTGAAGCTTTCTTT
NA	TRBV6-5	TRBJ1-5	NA	CASSYGRHSGRANQPQHF	TGCGCCAGCAGTTACGGGCGGCATTCAGGAAGGGCCAATCAGCCCCAGCATTTT
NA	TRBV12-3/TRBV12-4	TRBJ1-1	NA	CASSPNLNTEAFF	TGTGCCAGCAGTCCCAACCTGAACACTGAAGCTTTCTTT
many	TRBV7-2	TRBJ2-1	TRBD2	CASSLVGTSGYNEQFF	TGTGCCAGCAGCTTAGTAGGGACTAGCGGATACAATGAGCAGTTCTTC
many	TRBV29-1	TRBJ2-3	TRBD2	CSVASGGRIDTQYF	TGCAGCGTTGCTTCCGGGGGGAGAATAGATACGCAGTATTTT
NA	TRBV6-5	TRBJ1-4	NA	CASSYSGGGEKLFF	TGTGCCAGCAGTTACTCCGGGGGAGGAGAAAAACTGTTTTTT
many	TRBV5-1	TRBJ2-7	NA	CASSLTPGREQYF	TGCGCCAGCAGCTTGACGCCGGGTCGAGAGCAGTACTTC
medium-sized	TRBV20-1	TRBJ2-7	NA	CSAGSETLSYEQYF	TGCAGTGCTGGTTCCGAGACCCTCTCCTACGAGCAGTACTTC
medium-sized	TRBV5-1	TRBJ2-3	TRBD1	CASSSGQGRDTQYF	TGCGCCAGCAGCTCCGGACAGGGTAGAGATACGCAGTATTTT
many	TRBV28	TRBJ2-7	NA	CASSFQFPYEQYF	TGTGCCAGCAGTTTTCAGTTCCCCTACGAGCAGTACTTC
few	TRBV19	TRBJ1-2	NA	CASTDLGARANYGYTF	TGTGCCAGTACCGATCTGGGGGCACGAGCTAACTATGGCTACACCTTC
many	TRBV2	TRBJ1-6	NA	CASSEAPAVNSPLHF	TGTGCCAGCAGTGAAGCGCCGGCAGTGAATTCACCCCTCCACTTT
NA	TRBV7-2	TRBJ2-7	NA	CASSSQSSYEQYF	TGTGCCAGCAGCTCACAGAGCTCCTACGAGCAGTACTTC
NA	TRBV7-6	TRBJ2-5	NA	CASSFPIEGVAETQYF	TGTGCCAGCAGCTTCCCGATCGAGGGAGTGGCAGAGACCCAGTACTTC
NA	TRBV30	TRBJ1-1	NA	CAWSVGVNTEAFF	TGTGCCTGGAGTGTAGGAGTGAACACTGAAGCTTTCTTT
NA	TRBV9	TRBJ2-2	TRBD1	CASSESHRGNTRELFF	TGTGCCAGCAGCGAGAGCCACAGGGGGAACACCAGGGAGCTGTTTTTT
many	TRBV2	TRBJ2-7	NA	CASTEEGLAYEQYF	TGTGCCAGCACCGAGGAGGGTTTAGCCTACGAGCAGTACTTC
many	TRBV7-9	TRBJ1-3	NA	CASSLAVTISGNTIYF	TGTGCCAGCAGCTTAGCTGTAACGATCTCTGGAAACACCATATATTTT
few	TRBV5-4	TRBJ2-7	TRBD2	CASSLMSGRLLYF	TGTGCCAGCAGCTTGATGAGCGGGAGGTTGCTGTACTTC
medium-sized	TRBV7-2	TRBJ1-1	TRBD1	CASSQYGDRGTEAFF	TGTGCCAGCAGCCAGTACGGGGACAGGGGAACTGAAGCTTTCTTT
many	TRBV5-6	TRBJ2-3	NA	CASSLEQDTQYF	TGTGCCAGCAGCCTGGAGCAAGATACGCAGTATTTT
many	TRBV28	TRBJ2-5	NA	CASSFIPGETQYF	TGTGCCAGCAGTTTTATCCCAGGAGAGACCCAGTACTTC
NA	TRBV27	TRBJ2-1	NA	CASSLGEVYEQFF	TGTGCCAGCAGTTTAGGGGAAGTCTACGAGCAGTTCTTC
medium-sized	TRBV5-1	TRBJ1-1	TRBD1	CASSPVVVQGAMNTEAFF	TGCGCCAGCAGCCCGGTCGTGGTACAGGGGGCTATGAACACTGAAGCTTTCTTT
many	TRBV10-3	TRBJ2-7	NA	CAISDPTGSFDEQYF	TGTGCCATCAGTGACCCGACAGGATCCTTTGACGAGCAGTACTTC
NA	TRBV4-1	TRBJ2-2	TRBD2	CASSPIGGRSAGELFF	TGCGCCAGCAGCCCCATCGGGGGGAGGAGCGCCGGGGAGCTGTTTTTT
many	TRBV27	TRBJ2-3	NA	CASSLLWGRYGTDTQYF	TGTGCCAGCAGTTTATTGTGGGGCAGGTATGGCACAGATACGCAGTATTTT
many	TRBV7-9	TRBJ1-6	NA	CASSLVGNSPLHF	TGTGCCAGCAGCTTAGTAGGGAATTCACCCCTCCACTTT
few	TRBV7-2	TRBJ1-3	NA	CASSLRIQPVSGNTIYF	TGTGCCAGCAGCTTACGTATACAGCCCGTCTCTGGAAACACCATATATTTT
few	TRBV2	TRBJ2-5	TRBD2	CASSDRASGSETQYF	TGTGCCAGCAGTGACCGGGCTAGCGGGAGCGAGACCCAGTACTTC
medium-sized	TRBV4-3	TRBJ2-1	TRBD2	CASSQVGASGNNEQFF	TGCGCCAGCAGCCAAGTAGGGGCTAGCGGGAATAATGAGCAGTTCTTC
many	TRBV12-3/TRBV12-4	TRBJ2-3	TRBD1	CASTTTGAVTDTQYF	TGTGCCAGCACCACAACAGGGGCGGTGACAGATACGCAGTATTTT
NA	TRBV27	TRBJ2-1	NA	CASSLLGSLNEQFF	TGTGCCAGCAGCCTTCTAGGTAGTCTCAATGAGCAGTTCTTC
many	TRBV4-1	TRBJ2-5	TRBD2	CASSQGIFLAGGPERARETQYF	TGCGCCAGCAGCCAAGGGATCTTTCTAGCGGGAGGGCCCGAGAGGGCCAGGGAGACCCAGTACTTC
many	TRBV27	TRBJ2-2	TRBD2	CASSLSLLLAGTGELFF	TGTGCCAGCAGTTTATCGCTGTTGCTAGCGGGAACTGGGGAGCTGTTTTTT
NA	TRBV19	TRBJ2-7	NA	CASSIGWQDYEQYF	TGTGCCAGTAGTATAGGTTGGCAGGACTACGAGCAGTACTTC
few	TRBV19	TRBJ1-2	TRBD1	CASSVEWTGAFYGYTF	TGTGCCAGTAGTGTAGAATGGACAGGGGCCTTCTATGGCTACACCTTC
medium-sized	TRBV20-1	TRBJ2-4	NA	CSAPDSLISKNIQYF	TGCAGTGCGCCGGACAGTCTCATTTCCAAAAACATTCAGTACTTC
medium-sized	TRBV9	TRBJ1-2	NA	CASSVDPLSGAAYGYTF	TGTGCCAGCAGCGTAGACCCCCTCTCAGGGGCCGCGTATGGCTACACCTTC
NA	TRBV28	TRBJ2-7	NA	CASSLSETGVYEQYF	TGTGCCAGCAGTTTATCCGAGACGGGAGTCTACGAGCAGTACTTC
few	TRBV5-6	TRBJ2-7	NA	CASSWGDKQYF	TGTGCCAGCAGCTGGGGTGACAAGCAGTACTTC
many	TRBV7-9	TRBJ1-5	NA	CASSLSGGNQPQHF	TGTGCCAGCAGCTTATCTGGAGGGAATCAGCCCCAGCATTTT
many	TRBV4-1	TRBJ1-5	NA	CASSQVQSNQPQHF	TGCGCCAGCAGCCAAGTACAGAGTAATCAGCCCCAGCATTTT
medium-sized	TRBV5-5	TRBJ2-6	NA	CASSSGLGLSSGANVLTF	TGTGCCAGCAGCTCAGGATTAGGTCTTTCCTCTGGGGCCAACGTCCTGACTTTC
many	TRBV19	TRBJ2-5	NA	CASSTWTEETQYF	TGTGCCAGTAGTACCTGGACTGAAGAGACCCAGTACTTC